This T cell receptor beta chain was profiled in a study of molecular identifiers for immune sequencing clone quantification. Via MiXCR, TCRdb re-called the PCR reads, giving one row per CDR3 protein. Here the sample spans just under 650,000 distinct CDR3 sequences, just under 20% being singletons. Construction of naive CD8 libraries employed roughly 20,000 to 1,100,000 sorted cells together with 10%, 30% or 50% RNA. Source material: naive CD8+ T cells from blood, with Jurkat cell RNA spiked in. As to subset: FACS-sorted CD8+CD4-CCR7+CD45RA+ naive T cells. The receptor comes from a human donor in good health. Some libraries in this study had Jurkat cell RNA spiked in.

For the CDR3, the DNA is TGTGCCAGCAGCTCAACCCACGAGCAGTACTTC. Translation: CASSSTHEQYF. The gene calls are TRBV5-4 and TRBJ2-7; unclear D gene. The germline V and J ends were trimmed by 3 bases and 5 bases, with 6 bases remaining between them. Germline V gene lookup returns CDR1 SGHNT and CDR2 YYREEE (reference sequence). This CDR3 is built from 11 residues.